The clone carrying this T cell receptor beta chain was seen a few times. The antigen is not known. CDR1 and CDR2 (germline): SGHRS, YFSETQ. The CDR3 has 13 amino acids. Trimming removed 0 bases at V and 6 bases at J, with 9 bases between. This specimen comes from a study of cytomegalovirus exposure and HLA in healthy donors. Study-level findings and limits: One variant, a missense change in DCLRE1C, was linked in a later analysis to TCR beta V- and J-gene trimming.

This PCR relied on a set of 60 Vbeta primers and 13 Jbeta primers. Data came from immunoSEQ multiplex PCR; TCRdb stores just in-frame clones and leaves some out. Here the sample spans some 110,000 clones, over 70% being singletons. The specimen sequenced was PBMCs. The receptor was derived from a man aged 35 to 55 in good health and CMV-seronegative. This chain joins TRBV5-1 and TRBJ1-2; a possible D gene is TRBD1 (5 bases). The CDR3 nucleotides read TGCGCCAGCAGCTTGGGGGCAGGGAATGGCTACACCTTC. Its translation: CASSLGAGNGYTF. Variable domain in full (rest from reference TRBV5-1 and TRBJ1-2): KAGVTQTPRYLIKTRGQQVTLSCSPISGHRSVSWYQQTPGQGLQFLFEYFSETQRNKGNFPGRFSGRQFSNSRSEMNVSTLELGDSALYLCASSLGAGNGYTFGSGTRLTVV.